What follows are 23 T cell receptor beta chains derived from one specimen sequenced in a study of shared clonotypes between healthy human individuals. Sequenced by immunoSEQ multiplex PCR; TCRdb stores in-frame clones only, minus some. Of approximately 980,000 clones listed, 76% are singletons. Sequencing was performed on memory CD4+ T cells sorted from blood. Subset defined: CD45RA-negative fraction. Source of these receptors: a man between 18 and 29 years old in good health.

This chain's CDR3 is CASSEALVSYEQYF. The CDR3 DNA follows: TGTGCCAGCAGTGAAGCTTTGGTATCCTACGAGCAGTACTTC. The rearrangement joins TRBV2 to TRBJ2-7; no definite D call. The germline V gene has CDR1 SNHLY and CDR2 FYNNEI. The V end was cut by 0 bases, the J end by 1 base, with 7 bases between. This CDR3 spans 14 amino acids.

The chain recombines TRBV10-3 with TRBJ1-4; 10 nucleotides agree with TRBD1. The CDR3 sequence is 13 residues long. Germline V gene sequence: CDR1 ENHRY, CDR2 SYGVKD. J was trimmed by 5 bases and V by 8 bases; bases with no gene match: 2. This chain's CDR3 is CAIGTGVNEKLFF. The CDR3 region has the DNA TGTGCCATCGGGACAGGGGTAAATGAAAAACTGTTTTTT.

The chain uses TRBV29-1 and TRBJ1-1; unclear D gene. The CDR3 is 11 residues long. Germline loops: CDR1 SQVTM, CDR2 ANQGSEA. The V gene lost 6 bases and the J gene lost 4 bases, with 9 bases spanning the gap. The CDR3 is CSVSLATEAFF. The CDR3 DNA follows: TGCAGCGTCAGCCTAGCCACTGAAGCTTTCTTT. The complete variable domain, with remaining parts taken from reference TRBV29-1 and TRBJ1-1, reads SAVISQKPSRDICQRGTSLTIQCQVDSQVTMMFWYRQQPGQSLTLIATANQGSEATYESGFVIDKFPISRPNLTFSTLTVSNMSPEDSSIYLCSVSLATEAFFGQGTRLTVV.

The chain joins TRBV18 to TRBJ2-2; D remains unclear. Germline-derived CDR1 and CDR2 are KGHSH and LQKENI. The CDR3 runs to 15 residues. V lost 3 bases to trimming and J lost 3 bases, with 11 bases between them. CDR3 nucleotides: TGTGCCAGCTCACCCTTATTGTTGGACACCGGGGAGCTGTTTTTT. Amino acids: CASSPLLLDTGELFF.

The V call is TRBV7-3, the J call TRBJ1-6; tentative D call: TRBD1 (5 bases). The CDR3 spans 15 residues. The ends were cut back, 2 bases at V and 4 bases at J, with 9 bases in the middle. Germline CDR1 SGHTA, CDR2 FQGTGA. The DNA for the CDR3 is TGTGCCAGCAGCTTACAGGGTTTTTATAATTCACCCCTCCACTTT. Translation gives CASSLQGFYNSPLHF.

The chain is built from TRBV6-1 and TRBJ2-5; 8 nucleotides line up with TRBD2. CDR1 is MNHNS and CDR2 is SASEGT in the germline V gene. Losses at the gene ends were 1 base for V and 5 bases for J; bases not matched to a gene: 9. This CDR3 is 16 amino acids long. Here the CDR3 DNA reads TGTGCCAGCAGTGAAGGTGTACTAGCGGTTAGGGAGACCCAGTACTTC. As protein: CASSEGVLAVRETQYF.

The CDR3 sequence is CASRNPLGQGGGSYNSPLHF. The CDR3 DNA is TGTGCCAGTAGAAATCCTTTAGGACAGGGCGGCGGCTCCTATAATTCACCCCTCCACTTT. The V call is TRBV19, the J call TRBJ1-6; 8 bases align to TRBD1. The CDR3 totals 20 residues. Germline V CDR1 and CDR2: LNHDA, SQIVND (reference sequence). V shed 6 bases and J 0 bases; nucleotides not matched to a gene: 16.

With respect to this clone: A read error is possible here, since a much larger clone lies one base away. Additional DNA sequences in this sample encode the identical CDR3. The rearrangement uses TRBV2 and TRBJ2-7; the D is unclear. The length of the CDR3 is 12 residues. The germline gives CDR1 SNHLY, CDR2 FYNNEI. Trimming removed 4 bases at V and 1 base at J, with 5 bases between. The CDR3 DNA sequence: TGTGCCAGCAGTGGGGATTCCTACGAGCAGTACTTC. It yields the protein CASSGDSYEQYF.

The chain joins TRBV7-6 to TRBJ2-5; the D gene is possibly TRBD2 (5 bases). Trimming shortened V by 4 bases and J by 7 bases, and 13 bases separated the two germline ends. The CDR3 runs 13 residues. Germline CDR1 reads SGHVS; CDR2 reads FNYEAQ. Here the CDR3 reads CASSSLEVGTQYF. CDR3 in DNA: TGTGCCAGCAGCTCATTGGAGGTGGGGACCCAGTACTTC.

This chain links TRBV6-1 with TRBJ1-5, with D uncertain. The CDR3 is 15 amino acids. Germline V gene sequence: CDR1 MNHNS, CDR2 SASEGT. The ends were cut back, 4 bases at V and 4 bases at J, with 14 bases in the middle. The CDR3 region has the DNA TGTGCCAGCAGTGTTCAGTGGGCAGGTAATCAGCCCCAGCATTTT. Amino acid sequence: CASSVQWAGNQPQHF.

The V gene is TRBV9, the J gene TRBJ2-5; D is undetermined. The CDR3 covers 14 residues. The V and J ends lost 0 bases and 5 bases respectively, with 11 bases between them. The germline gives CDR1 SGDLS, CDR2 YYNGEE. The CDR3 is CASSVAQGRETQYF. The CDR3 DNA sequence: TGTGCCAGCAGCGTAGCACAAGGCAGGGAGACCCAGTACTTC.

The CDR3 DNA reads as TGTGCCAGCAGTTCCCGAACGGAACCGGGGGATACGCAGTATTTT. It codes for CASSSRTEPGDTQYF. The chain carries TRBV28 and TRBJ2-3; TRBD2 is a possible D gene (5 bases). The germline gives CDR1 MDHEN, CDR2 SYDVKM. The CDR3 sequence is 15 residues long. V was clipped by 4 bases and J by 6 bases, with 17 bases between them.

V gene TRBV6-4 combines with J gene TRBJ2-7, with 7 positions matching TRBD2. CDR1 and CDR2 from the germline V gene are MRHNA and SNTAGT. V shed 6 bases and J 6 bases; nucleotides not matched to a gene: 11. The CDR3 covers 14 residues. This CDR3 is CASSARSGESEQYF. The DNA for the CDR3 is TGTGCCAGCAGCGCCAGGAGCGGGGAGTCCGAGCAGTACTTC.

This chain joins TRBV9 and TRBJ2-2, with D possibly called TRBD1 or TRBD2 (5 bases each). Germline CDR1 reads SGDLS; CDR2 reads YYNGEE. Trimming cost V 1 base and J 4 bases, with 17 bases left between them. The CDR3 runs 17 residues. CDR3 loop: CASSVSLAGTGTGELFF. The CDR3 DNA reads TGTGCCAGCAGCGTATCCCTTGCAGGGACGGGCACCGGGGAGCTGTTTTTT.

The chain links TRBV6-6 to TRBJ2-2; D may be TRBD1 (5 bases). From germline, CDR1 is MNHNY and CDR2 SVGAGI (reference sequence). Trimming removed 7 bases from V and 2 bases from J, with 8 bases in between. The CDR3 runs to 13 residues. The CDR3 reads CASKTANTGELFF. The CDR3 bases are TGTGCCAGCAAGACAGCTAACACCGGGGAGCTGTTTTTT.

The chain uses TRBV6-6 and TRBJ2-7; no clear D. This CDR3 is 14 amino acids long. Trimming pared 2 bases from V and 5 bases from J, leaving 13 bases between. CDR1 is MNHNY and CDR2 is SVGAGI in the germline V gene (reference sequence). The CDR3 nucleotides read TGTGCCAGCAGTTACCTAGGCAGGCGCGACGAGCAGTACTTC. The encoded protein is CASSYLGRRDEQYF.

The V and J genes are TRBV4-3 and TRBJ2-2, with D possibly matching TRBD2 (5 bases). The CDR3 is made up of 13 amino acids. The V gene lost 4 bases and the J gene lost 6 bases, with 9 bases spanning the gap. Germline CDR1 LGHNA, CDR2 YSLEER. CDR3 nucleotides: TGCGCCAGCAGCCGAATAGCGTCCGGGGAGCTGTTTTTT. It translates to CASSRIASGELFF.

The chain couples TRBV10-3 to TRBJ1-1, with D possibly being TRBD1 (5 bases). V was pared by 3 bases and J by 0 bases, with 11 bases between. The CDR3 spans 15 residues. CDR1 is ENHRY and CDR2 is SYGVKD in the germline V gene. The CDR3 DNA sequence: TGTGCCATCAGTGAAACAGGAGCTATGAACACTGAAGCTTTCTTT. Translating it yields CAISETGAMNTEAFF.

This clone was recorded once. The V gene is TRBV6-1, the J gene TRBJ1-3; D ambiguous. This CDR3 contains 11 residues. Trimming left V 5 bases short and J 7 bases short, with 6 bases between. Germline assignment: CDR1 MNHNS and CDR2 SASEGT. CDR3 region: CASSYGNTIYF. The DNA of the CDR3 is TGTGCCAGCAGTTACGGGAACACCATATATTTT.

This clone was recorded only once. The chain links TRBV7-2 to TRBJ1-1; no clear D. The CDR3 extends over 13 amino acids. V shed 2 bases and J shed 1 base, with 5 bases lying between them. The V gene's germline CDR1 is SGHTA and CDR2 FQGNSA. CDR3 in DNA: TGTGCCAGCAGCTTATACAGGAACACTGAAGCTTTCTTT. Its translation is CASSLYRNTEAFF.

This rearrangement joins TRBV30 to TRBJ2-5; no clear D. The better agreement between TRBJ2-7 and the DNA end casts doubt on the J call. This CDR3 spans 11 amino acids. Germline V gives CDR1 GTSNPN, CDR2 SVGIG (reference sequence). CDR3 sequence: CAWIENYEQYF. CDR3 in DNA: TGTGCCTGGATTGAAAATTACGAGCAGTACTTC.

This clone turned up a few times. The chain combines TRBV5-1 with TRBJ2-3; 10 nucleotides agree with TRBD2. With 5 bases clipped from V and 2 bases from J, the junction kept 5 bases outside the gene matches. The CDR3 has 15 amino acids. Germline CDR1 is SGHRS and CDR2 is YFSETQ. DNA for the CDR3: TGCGCCAGCAGGCTAGCGGGGGAGTTCACAGATACGCAGTATTTT. This translates into CASRLAGEFTDTQYF.

This clone was observed at least ten times. The chain is built from TRBV27 and TRBJ2-2; 7 nucleotides match TRBD2. V trimming: 11 bases; J trimming: 0 bases; junction bases outside the gene matches: 6. The CDR3 is 14 amino acids. The germline V gene has CDR1 MNHEY and CDR2 SMNVEV (reference sequence). The CDR3 nucleotides read TGTGCCGCCCGCCGGGGGGCGAACACCGGGGAGCTGTTTTTT. This sequence encodes CAARRGANTGELFF.